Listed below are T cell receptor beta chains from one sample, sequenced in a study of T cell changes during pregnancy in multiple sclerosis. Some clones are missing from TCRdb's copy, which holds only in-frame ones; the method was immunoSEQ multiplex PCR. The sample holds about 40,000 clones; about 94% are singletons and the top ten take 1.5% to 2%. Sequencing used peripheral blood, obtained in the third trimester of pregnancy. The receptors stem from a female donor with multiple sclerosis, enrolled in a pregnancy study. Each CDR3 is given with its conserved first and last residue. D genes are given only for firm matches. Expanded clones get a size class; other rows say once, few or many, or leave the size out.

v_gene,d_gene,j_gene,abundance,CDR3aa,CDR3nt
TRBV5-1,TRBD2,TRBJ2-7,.,CASSSTSKTSGEVGEQYF,TGCGCCAGCAGCTCCACCTCAAAGACTAGCGGGGAGGTAGGCGAGCAGTACTTC
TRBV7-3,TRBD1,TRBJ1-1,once,CASNHQGQGGNTEAFF,TGTGCCAGCAACCATCAGGGACAGGGAGGGAACACTGAAGCTTTCTTT
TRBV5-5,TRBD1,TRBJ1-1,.,CASSLGTGWSTEAFF,TGTGCCAGCAGCTTGGGGACAGGGTGGTCGACTGAAGCTTTCTTT
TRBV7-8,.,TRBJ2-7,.,CASSLVDEQYF,TGTGCCAGCAGCTTAGTCGACGAGCAGTACTTC
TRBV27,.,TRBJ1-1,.,CASSKGVVGANTEAFF,TGTGCCAGCAGTAAAGGGGTAGTAGGGGCGAACACTGAAGCTTTCTTT
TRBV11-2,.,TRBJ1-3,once,CASSLQQGASGNTIYF,TGTGCCAGCAGCTTGCAACAGGGTGCCTCTGGAAACACCATATATTTT
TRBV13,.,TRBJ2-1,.,CASSPKYYGGSLYEQFF,TGTGCCAGCAGCCCTAAATACTATGGGGGGTCCCTATATGAGCAGTTCTTC
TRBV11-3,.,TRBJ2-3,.,CASSPGVLGDSDTQYF,TGTGCCAGCAGCCCGGGAGTCCTTGGGGACTCAGATACGCAGTATTTT
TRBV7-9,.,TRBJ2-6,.,CASRGLGANVLTF,TGTGCCAGCAGGGGGCTTGGGGCCAACGTCCTGACTTTC
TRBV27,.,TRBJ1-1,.,CASSSTKLIPGRGQNTEAFF,TGTGCCAGCAGTTCCACGAAACTAATCCCGGGACGGGGACAGAACACTGAAGCTTTCTTT
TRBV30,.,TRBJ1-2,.,CACDGRQVYGYTF,TGTGCCTGTGACGGGAGACAAGTTTATGGCTACACCTTC
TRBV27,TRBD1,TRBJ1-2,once,CASRRTGENYGYTF,TGTGCCAGCAGACGGACAGGGGAAAACTATGGCTACACCTTC
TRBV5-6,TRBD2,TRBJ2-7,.,CASSPRTSGIGTYEQYF,TGTGCCAGCAGCCCGAGGACTAGCGGGATAGGAACCTACGAGCAGTACTTC
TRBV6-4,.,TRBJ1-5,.,CASSDSADQPQHF,TGTGCCAGCAGTGACTCAGCGGATCAGCCCCAGCATTTT
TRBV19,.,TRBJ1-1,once,CASSIPGNTEAFF,TGTGCCAGTAGTATACCCGGTAACACTGAAGCTTTCTTT
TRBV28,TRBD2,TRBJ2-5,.,CASSFGTSVKETQYF,TGTGCCAGCAGTTTCGGGACTAGCGTCAAAGAGACCCAGTACTTC
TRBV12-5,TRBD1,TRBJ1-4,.,CASGLVRDRGHWDEKLFF,TGTGCTAGTGGTTTGGTCAGGGACAGGGGGCACTGGGACGAAAAACTGTTTTTT
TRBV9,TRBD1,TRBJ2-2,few,CASSVETGGTGELFF,TGTGCCAGCAGCGTTGAGACAGGGGGCACCGGGGAGCTGTTTTTT
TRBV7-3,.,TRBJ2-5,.,CASSLDPVGTQYF,TGTGCCAGCAGCTTAGATCCGGTTGGGACCCAGTACTTC
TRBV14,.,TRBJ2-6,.,CASSQDNGAGANVLTF,TGTGCCAGCAGCCAGGACAATGGGGCTGGGGCCAACGTCCTGACTTTC
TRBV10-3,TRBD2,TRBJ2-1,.,CAISGQVTSGGPWGDNEQFF,TGTGCCATCAGTGGACAGGTGACTAGCGGGGGGCCATGGGGGGACAATGAGCAGTTCTTC
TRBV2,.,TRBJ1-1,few,CASSVRDYTEAFF,TGTGCCAGCAGTGTCAGGGACTACACTGAAGCTTTCTTT
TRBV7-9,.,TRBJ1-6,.,CASSLFTWGHPNSPLHF,TGTGCCAGCAGCTTATTTACCTGGGGGCACCCAAATTCACCCCTCCACTTT
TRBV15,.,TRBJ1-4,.,CATSRAGGTNEKLFF,TGTGCCACCAGCAGAGCCGGGGGAACTAATGAAAAACTGTTTTTT
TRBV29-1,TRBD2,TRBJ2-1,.,CSVAAGGPVDEQFF,TGCAGCGTGGCAGCGGGAGGGCCGGTAGATGAGCAGTTCTTC
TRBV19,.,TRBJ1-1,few,CASSWQNTEAFF,TGTGCCAGTAGTTGGCAGAACACTGAAGCTTTCTTT
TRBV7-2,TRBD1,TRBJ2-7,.,CASSYKWGQDAYEQYF,TGTGCCAGCAGCTATAAATGGGGACAGGACGCTTACGAGCAGTACTTC
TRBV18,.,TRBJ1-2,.,CASSPSRDYGYTF,TGTGCCAGCTCACCATCCAGGGACTATGGCTACACCTTC
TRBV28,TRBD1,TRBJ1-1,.,CAVYQGALNTEAFF,TGTGCCGTTTATCAGGGGGCACTGAACACTGAAGCTTTCTTT
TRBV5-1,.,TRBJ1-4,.,CASSKGPGEKLFF,TGCGCCAGCAGTAAGGGGCCTGGCGAAAAACTGTTTTTT
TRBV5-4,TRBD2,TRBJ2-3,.,CASSWTSRQADTQYF,TGTGCCAGCAGCTGGACTAGCCGGCAGGCAGATACGCAGTATTTT
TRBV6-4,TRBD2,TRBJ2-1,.,CASSQSPGLAGSDEQFF,TGTGCCAGCAGCCAAAGCCCGGGACTAGCGGGATCGGATGAGCAGTTCTTC
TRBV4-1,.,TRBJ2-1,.,CASSQDLAGRNEQFF,TGCGCCAGCAGCCAAGATTTGGCTGGGCGCAATGAGCAGTTCTTC
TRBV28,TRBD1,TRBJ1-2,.,CASGAGGSSNYGYTF,TGTGCCAGCGGCGCAGGGGGCTCTTCTAACTATGGCTACACCTTC
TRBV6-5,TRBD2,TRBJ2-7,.,CASSYTGLAGGYEQYF,TGTGCCAGCAGTTACACCGGACTAGCGGGAGGATACGAGCAGTACTTC
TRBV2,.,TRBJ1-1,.,CASRQDPSMNTEAFF,TGTGCCAGCAGACAGGACCCAAGCATGAACACTGAAGCTTTCTTT
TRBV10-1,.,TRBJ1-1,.,CASSAGGAAQQAFF,TGCGCCAGCAGTGCGGGCGGGGCAGCACAACAAGCTTTCTTT
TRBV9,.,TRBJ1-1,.,CASSVAPVTNSEAFF,TGTGCCAGCAGCGTAGCCCCAGTGACAAATTCTGAAGCTTTCTTT
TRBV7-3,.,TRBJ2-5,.,CASSLMMASQETQYF,TGTGCCAGCAGCTTAATGATGGCTAGCCAAGAGACCCAGTACTTC
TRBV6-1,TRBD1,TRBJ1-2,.,CASSEGTGVHGYTF,TGTGCCAGCAGTGAAGGAACAGGGGTTCATGGCTACACCTTC
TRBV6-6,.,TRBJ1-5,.,CASSGPGINQPQHF,TGTGCCAGCAGTGGACCCGGGATCAATCAGCCCCAGCATTTT
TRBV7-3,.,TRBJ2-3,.,CASSPGRGALGRDTQYF,TGTGCCAGCAGCCCAGGGAGGGGGGCCCTAGGGAGAGATACGCAGTATTTT
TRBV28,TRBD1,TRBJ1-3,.,CASSLPQGAGGNTIYF,TGTGCCAGCAGTTTACCCCAGGGGGCAGGTGGAAACACCATATATTTT
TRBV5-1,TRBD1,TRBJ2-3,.,CASSLVQGAIDTQYF,TGCGCCAGCAGCTTGGTCCAGGGGGCGATAGATACGCAGTATTTT
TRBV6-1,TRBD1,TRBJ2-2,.,CASSETPNTGAGELFF,TGTGCCAGCAGTGAGACGCCGAATACAGGGGCCGGGGAGCTGTTTTTT
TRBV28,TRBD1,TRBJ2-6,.,CASSLTRGQGSGANVLTF,TGTGCCAGCAGTTTAACGAGGGGACAGGGATCTGGGGCCAACGTCCTGACTTTC
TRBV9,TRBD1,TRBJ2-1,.,CASSVATASGTGVLASYNEQFF,TGTGCCAGCAGCGTAGCTACGGCGTCCGGGACAGGGGTGCTAGCCTCCTACAATGAGCAGTTCTTC
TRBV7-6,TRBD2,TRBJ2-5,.,CASSGWTSLSTQETQYF,TGTGCCAGCAGCGGTTGGACTAGCCTATCCACTCAAGAGACCCAGTACTTC
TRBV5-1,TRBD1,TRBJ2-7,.,CASSSGQGSYEQYF,TGCGCCAGCAGCTCGGGACAGGGGTCCTACGAGCAGTACTTC